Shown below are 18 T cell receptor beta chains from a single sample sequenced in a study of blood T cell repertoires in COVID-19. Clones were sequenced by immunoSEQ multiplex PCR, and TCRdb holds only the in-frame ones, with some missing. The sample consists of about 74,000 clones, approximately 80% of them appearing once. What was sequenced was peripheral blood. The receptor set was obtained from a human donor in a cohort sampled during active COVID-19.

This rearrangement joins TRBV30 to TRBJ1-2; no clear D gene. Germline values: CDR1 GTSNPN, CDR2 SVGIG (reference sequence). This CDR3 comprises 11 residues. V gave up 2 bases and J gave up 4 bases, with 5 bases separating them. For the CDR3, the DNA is TGTGCCTGGAGTCCCGGCTATGGCTACACCTTC. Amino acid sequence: CAWSPGYGYTF.

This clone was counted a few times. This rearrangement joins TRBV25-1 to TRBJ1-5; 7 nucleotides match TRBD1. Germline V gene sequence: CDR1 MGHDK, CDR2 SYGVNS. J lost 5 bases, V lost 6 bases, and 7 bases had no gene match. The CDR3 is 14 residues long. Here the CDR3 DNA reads TGTGCCAGCAGCACAGGGGTGGGGGATCAGCCCCAGCATTTT. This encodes CASSTGVGDQPQHF.

The CDR3 DNA reads as TGTGCCAGCAGCCGCCCTCTTTTTAGCGGGAGGGAGGATACGCAGTATTTT. Translating gives CASSRPLFSGREDTQYF. The chain joins TRBV28 to TRBJ2-3; 11 bases align to TRBD2. J gave up 6 bases and V 6 bases, and 14 bases lay outside the gene matches. Germline lookup yields CDR1 MDHEN and CDR2 SYDVKM. The CDR3 has 17 residues.

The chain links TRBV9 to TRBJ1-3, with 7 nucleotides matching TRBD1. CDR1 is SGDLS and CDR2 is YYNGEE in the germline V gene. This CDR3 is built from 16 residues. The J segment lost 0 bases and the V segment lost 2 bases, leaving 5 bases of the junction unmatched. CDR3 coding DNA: TGTGCCAGCAGCGTTGGACAGGCGTTCTCTGGAAACACCATATATTTT. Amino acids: CASSVGQAFSGNTIYF.

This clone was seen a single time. The DNA for the CDR3 is TGTGCCAGCAGCACCGGACAGACTTTAAATGAAAAACTGTTTTTT. It specifies CASSTGQTLNEKLFF. The V call is TRBV7-2, the J call TRBJ1-4; possible D gene TRBD1, 6 bases. Between the trimmed V and J ends, which lost 5 bases and 5 bases, there was a span of 15 bases. CDR1 and CDR2 (germline): SGHTA, FQGNSA. The CDR3 runs to 15 residues.

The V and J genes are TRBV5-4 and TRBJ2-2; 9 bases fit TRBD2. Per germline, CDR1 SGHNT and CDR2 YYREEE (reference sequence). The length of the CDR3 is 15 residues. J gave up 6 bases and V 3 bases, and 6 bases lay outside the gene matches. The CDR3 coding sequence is TGTGCCAGCAGCTCGACTAGCGGCGGTGCCGGGGAGCTGTTTTTT. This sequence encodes CASSSTSGGAGELFF.

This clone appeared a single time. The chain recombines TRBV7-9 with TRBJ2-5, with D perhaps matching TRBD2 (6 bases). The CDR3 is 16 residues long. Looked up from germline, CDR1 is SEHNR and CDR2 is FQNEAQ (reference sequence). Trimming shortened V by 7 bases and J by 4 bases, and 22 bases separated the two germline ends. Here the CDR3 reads CASNVLRGGGAETQYF. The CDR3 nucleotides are TGTGCCAGCAACGTTTTAAGGGGCGGAGGGGCAGAGACCCAGTACTTC.

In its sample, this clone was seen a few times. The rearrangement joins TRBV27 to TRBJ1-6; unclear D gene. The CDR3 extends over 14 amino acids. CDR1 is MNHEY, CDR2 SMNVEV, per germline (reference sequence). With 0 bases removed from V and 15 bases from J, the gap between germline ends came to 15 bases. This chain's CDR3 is CASSLSGNSNLLHF. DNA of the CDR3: TGTGCCAGCAGTTTATCCGGGAACTCCAATCTCCTCCACTTT.

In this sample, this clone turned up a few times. DNA of the CDR3: TGTGCCAGCAGTTGGGACTCTACCTGGAGAGGCGAGCAGTACTTC. Translated: CASSWDSTWRGEQYF. V is TRBV6-6 and J is TRBJ2-7; D may be TRBD2 (6 bases). Germline V gene sequence: CDR1 MNHNY, CDR2 SVGAGI (reference sequence). CDR3 length: 15 residues. V lost 4 bases and J 6 bases, leaving 19 bases between the germline ends.

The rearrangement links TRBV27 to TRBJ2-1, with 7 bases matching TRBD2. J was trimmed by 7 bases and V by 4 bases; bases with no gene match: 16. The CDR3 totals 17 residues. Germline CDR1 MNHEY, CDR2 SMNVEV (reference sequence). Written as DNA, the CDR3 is TGTGCCAGCAGTTCAGGGCCGGGAAGCGGGGACGAGAATGAGCAGTTCTTC. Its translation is CASSSGPGSGDENEQFF.

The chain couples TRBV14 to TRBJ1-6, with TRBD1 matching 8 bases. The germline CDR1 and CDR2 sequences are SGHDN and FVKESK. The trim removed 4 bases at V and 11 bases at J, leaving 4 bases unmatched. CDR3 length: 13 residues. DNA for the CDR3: TGTGCCAGCAGCCGACAGGGGCCCACACCCCTCCACTTT. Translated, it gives CASSRQGPTPLHF.

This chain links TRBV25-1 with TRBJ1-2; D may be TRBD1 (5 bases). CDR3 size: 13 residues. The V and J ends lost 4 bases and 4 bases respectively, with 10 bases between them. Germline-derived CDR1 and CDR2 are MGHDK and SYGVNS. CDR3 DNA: TGTGCCAGCAGTGCCAGGGCCGCCTATGGCTACACCTTC. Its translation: CASSARAAYGYTF.

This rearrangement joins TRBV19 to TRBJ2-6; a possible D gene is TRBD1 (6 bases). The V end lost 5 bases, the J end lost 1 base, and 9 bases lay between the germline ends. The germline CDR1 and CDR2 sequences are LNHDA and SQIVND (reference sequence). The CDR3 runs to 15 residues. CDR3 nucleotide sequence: TGTGCCAGTAGTCCACAGGGTTCTGGGGCCAACGTCCTGACTTTC. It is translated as CASSPQGSGANVLTF.

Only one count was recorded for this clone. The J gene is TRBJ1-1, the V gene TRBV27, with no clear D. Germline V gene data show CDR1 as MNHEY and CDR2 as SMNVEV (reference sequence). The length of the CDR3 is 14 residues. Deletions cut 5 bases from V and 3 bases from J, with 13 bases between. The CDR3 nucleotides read TGTGCCAGCAGTATAGACTGGGGAGACACTGAAGCTTTCTTT. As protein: CASSIDWGDTEAFF.

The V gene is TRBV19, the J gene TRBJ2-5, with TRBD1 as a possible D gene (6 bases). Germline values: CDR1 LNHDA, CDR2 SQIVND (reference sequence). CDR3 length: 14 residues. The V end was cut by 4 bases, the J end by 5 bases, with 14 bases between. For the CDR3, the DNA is TGTGCCAGTAGTACCCTTGGGGGCGTGGAGACCCAGTACTTC. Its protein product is CASSTLGGVETQYF.

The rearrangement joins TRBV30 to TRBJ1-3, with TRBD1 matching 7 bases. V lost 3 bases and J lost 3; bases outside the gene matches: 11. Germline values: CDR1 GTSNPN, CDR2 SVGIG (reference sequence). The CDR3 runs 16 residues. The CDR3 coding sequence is TGTGCCTGGAGCGCTTCTTTGGGGACAGTTGGAAACACCATATATTTT. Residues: CAWSASLGTVGNTIYF.

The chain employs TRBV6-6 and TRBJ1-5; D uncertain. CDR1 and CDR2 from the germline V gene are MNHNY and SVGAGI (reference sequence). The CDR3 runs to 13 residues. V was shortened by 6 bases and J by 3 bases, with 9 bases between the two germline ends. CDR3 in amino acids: CASRREFNQPQHF. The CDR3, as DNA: TGTGCCAGCAGAAGGGAGTTCAATCAGCCCCAGCATTTT.

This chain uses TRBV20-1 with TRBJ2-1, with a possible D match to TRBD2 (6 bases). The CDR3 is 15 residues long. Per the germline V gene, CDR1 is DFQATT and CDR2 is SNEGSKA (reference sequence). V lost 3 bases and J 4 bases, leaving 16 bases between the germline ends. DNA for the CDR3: TGCAGTGCTAGTTTGGGCGGGAAGAAATACAATGAGCAGTTCTTC. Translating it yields CSASLGGKKYNEQFF.